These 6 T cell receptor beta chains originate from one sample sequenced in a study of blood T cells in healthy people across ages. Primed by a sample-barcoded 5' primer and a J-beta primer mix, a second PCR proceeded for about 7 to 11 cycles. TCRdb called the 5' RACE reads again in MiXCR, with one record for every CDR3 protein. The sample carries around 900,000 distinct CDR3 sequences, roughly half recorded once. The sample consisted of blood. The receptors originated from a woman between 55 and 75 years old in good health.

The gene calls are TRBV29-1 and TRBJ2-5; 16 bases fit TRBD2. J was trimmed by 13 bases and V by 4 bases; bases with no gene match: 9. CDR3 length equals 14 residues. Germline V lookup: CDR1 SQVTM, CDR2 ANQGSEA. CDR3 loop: CSVAQGLAGGPSYF. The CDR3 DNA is TGCAGCGTTGCTCAGGGACTAGCGGGAGGGCCCTCGTACTTC.

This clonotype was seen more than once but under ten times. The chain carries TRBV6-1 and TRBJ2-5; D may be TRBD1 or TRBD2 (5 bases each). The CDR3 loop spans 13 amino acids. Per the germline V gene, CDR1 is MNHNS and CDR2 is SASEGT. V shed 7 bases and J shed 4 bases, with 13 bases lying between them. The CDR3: CASTLWDRETQYF. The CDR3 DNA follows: TGTGCCAGCACTCTCTGGGACCGAGAGACCCAGTACTTC.

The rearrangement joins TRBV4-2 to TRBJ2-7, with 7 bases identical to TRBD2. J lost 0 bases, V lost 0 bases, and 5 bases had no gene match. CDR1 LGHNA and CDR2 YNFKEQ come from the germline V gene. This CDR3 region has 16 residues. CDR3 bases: TGTGCCAGCAGCCAAGAATGGGCTAGCGGCTCCTACGAGCAGTACTTC. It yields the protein CASSQEWASGSYEQYF.

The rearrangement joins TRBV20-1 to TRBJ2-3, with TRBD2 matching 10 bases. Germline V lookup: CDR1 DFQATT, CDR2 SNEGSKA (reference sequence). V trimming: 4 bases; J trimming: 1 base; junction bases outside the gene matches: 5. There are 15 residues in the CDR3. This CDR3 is CSAKRGTSGTDTQYF. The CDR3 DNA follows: TGCAGTGCTAAAAGGGGGACTAGCGGCACAGATACGCAGTATTTT.

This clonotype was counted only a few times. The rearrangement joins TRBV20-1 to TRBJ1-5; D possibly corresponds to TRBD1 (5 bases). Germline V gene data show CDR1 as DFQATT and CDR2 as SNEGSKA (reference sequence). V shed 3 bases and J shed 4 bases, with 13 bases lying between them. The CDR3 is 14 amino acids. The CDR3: CSARGPSPNQPQHF. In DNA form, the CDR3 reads TGCAGTGCTAGGGGGCCCAGCCCTAATCAGCCCCAGCATTTT.

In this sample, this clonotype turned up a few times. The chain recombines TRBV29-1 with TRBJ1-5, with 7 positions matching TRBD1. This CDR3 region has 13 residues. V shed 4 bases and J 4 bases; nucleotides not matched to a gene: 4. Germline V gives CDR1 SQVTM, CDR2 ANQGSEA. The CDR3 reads CSVGQGVNQPQHF. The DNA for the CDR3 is TGCAGCGTTGGACAGGGAGTTAATCAGCCCCAGCATTTT.